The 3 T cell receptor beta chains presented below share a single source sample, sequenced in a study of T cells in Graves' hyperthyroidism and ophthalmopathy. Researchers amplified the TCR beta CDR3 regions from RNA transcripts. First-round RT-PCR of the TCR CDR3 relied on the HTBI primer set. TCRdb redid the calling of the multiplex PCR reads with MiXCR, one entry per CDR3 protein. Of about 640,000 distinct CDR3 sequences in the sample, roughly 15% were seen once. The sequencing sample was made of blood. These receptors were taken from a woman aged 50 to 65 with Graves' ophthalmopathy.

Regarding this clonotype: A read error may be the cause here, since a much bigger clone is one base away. The CDR3 sequence: CSVTSGDSYERYF. Here the CDR3 DNA reads TGCAGCGTAACTAGCGGGGACTCCTACGAGCGGTACTTC. V is TRBV29-1 and J is TRBJ2-7, with 10 nucleotides matching TRBD2. Germline V CDR1 and CDR2: SQVTM, ANQGSEA. The CDR3 loop spans 13 amino acids.

This CDR3 is CSARKMRVHGELFF. The CDR3 region has the DNA TGCAGTGCTAGAAAGATGCGGGTTCACGGGGAGCTGTTTTTT. This chain uses TRBV20-1 with TRBJ2-2, with D perhaps TRBD2 (5 bases). The CDR3 consists of 14 residues. V lost 2 bases to trimming and J lost 7 bases, with 14 bases between them. CDR1 and CDR2 from the germline V gene are DFQATT and SNEGSKA (reference sequence).

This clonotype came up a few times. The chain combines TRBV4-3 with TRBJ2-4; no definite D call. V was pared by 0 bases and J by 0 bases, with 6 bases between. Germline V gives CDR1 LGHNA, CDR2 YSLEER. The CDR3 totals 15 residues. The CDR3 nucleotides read TGCGCCAGCAGCCAAGAACTAATAGCCAAAAACATTCAGTACTTC. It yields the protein CASSQELIAKNIQYF.